Listed below are T cell receptor beta chains from one sample, sequenced in a study of neoadjuvant nivolumab and ipilimumab in lung cancer. Assay used: immunoSEQ multiplex PCR; TCRdb lists only in-frame clones, some missing. The table records about 28,000 clones, 83% of them present only once. Sample: tumor tissue, taken after neoadjuvant nivolumab, alone or with ipilimumab, at or shortly before surgery. These receptors all come from an adult with non-small cell lung cancer. CDR3s include the opening cysteine and the closing phenylalanine or tryptophan. A D gene is named only where the DNA matches it firmly. The size entry is marked missing in some rows and otherwise reads once, few, many or a size class.

TRBV28	NA	NA	TRBJ1-5	13	TGTGCCAGCGTCCCCGGGGGCAATCAGCCCCAGCATTTT	CASVPGGNQPQHF
TRBV14	NA	NA	TRBJ1-6	15	TGTGCCAGCAGCCAGGGTTCCTCCTATAATTCACCCCTCCACTTT	CASSQGSSYNSPLHF
TRBV2	TRBD2	NA	TRBJ2-3	14	TGTGCCAGCCTAGCGGGACTTAGCACAGATACGCAGTATTTT	CASLAGLSTDTQYF
TRBV6-6	NA	NA	TRBJ1-4	13	TGTGCCAGCAGTTACCTGGACGGTGAAAAACTGTTTTTT	CASSYLDGEKLFF
TRBV2	TRBD2	few	TRBJ2-1	15	TGTGCCAGCAGCGAGGAGGCGGGGGGCGACAATGAGCAGTTCTTC	CASSEEAGGDNEQFF
TRBV9	TRBD2	NA	TRBJ2-1	15	TGTGCCAGCAGCGTGGGCGCGGGGGTTGGGAATGAGCAGTTCTTC	CASSVGAGVGNEQFF
TRBV5-1	TRBD1	once	TRBJ2-5	15	TGCGCCAGCAGCTTGGCCCCGGGACAGTCGGAGACCCAGTACTTC	CASSLAPGQSETQYF
TRBV28	NA	NA	TRBJ1-2	14	TGTGCCAGCACATGGCAGGGGCGCGTCTATGGCTACACCTTC	CASTWQGRVYGYTF
TRBV29-1	TRBD1	NA	TRBJ1-1	15	TGCAGCGTTCTCGGGACAGGACATCAGAACACTGAAGCTTTCTTT	CSVLGTGHQNTEAFF
TRBV5-4	TRBD1	NA	TRBJ1-1	14	TGTGCCAGCAGCCCAGACAGGGGCTGGACTGAAGCTTTCTTT	CASSPDRGWTEAFF
TRBV6-5	NA	NA	TRBJ2-2	13	TGTGCCTCTCCGAGGGAGAGCACCGGGGAGCTGTTTTTT	CASPRESTGELFF
TRBV28	NA	once	TRBJ1-5	13	TGTGCCAGCAGACCCTCTAGCAATCAGCCCCAGCATTTT	CASRPSSNQPQHF
TRBV6-1	TRBD1	NA	TRBJ1-2	17	TGTGCCAGCAGTGAATTGGGTGCAGGGGGCTTTAACTATGGCTACACCTTC	CASSELGAGGFNYGYTF
TRBV6-6	TRBD1	NA	TRBJ2-1	15	TGTGCCAGCAGTCTATCAGGGGGACGGGGTAATGAGCAGTTCTTC	CASSLSGGRGNEQFF
TRBV5-6	NA	NA	TRBJ2-5	15	TGTGCCAGCAGCTTGGAGTTCTCGGGGAAAGAGACCCAGTACTTC	CASSLEFSGKETQYF
TRBV30	NA	NA	TRBJ1-5	17	TGTGCCTGGAGTGTCGGGGAAAGCACAGATAGCAATCAGCCCCAGCATTTT	CAWSVGESTDSNQPQHF